This T cell receptor beta chain stems from a study of OX40 agonist ivuxolimab in advanced cancers. Study-wide findings and caveats: CD8+ T cells (on average) carried more expanded clones than CD4+ T cells.

With V trimmed by 4 bases and J by 2 bases, 6 bases remained unmatched. Germline values: CDR1 KGHSH, CDR2 LQKENI. CDR3 length: 15 residues. Measured with immunoSEQ multiplex PCR; TCRdb has only the in-frame clones, and not every one. In the table there are about 76,000 clones, nearly 85% of which are singletons. A word on this clone: Its cognate antigen is unknown.

V is TRBV18 and J is TRBJ1-1, with 8 bases that match TRBD1. Sample: CD4+ or CD8+ T cells sorted from blood, taken in a trial of the OX40 agonist ivuxolimab. This receptor was obtained from an adult with an advanced solid tumor such as melanoma, head and neck, liver or kidney cancer. CDR3 DNA: TGTGCCAGCTCACAAGATGGACAGGGAAACACTGAAGCTTTCTTT. Translated, it gives CASSQDGQGNTEAFF.